Each of the 7 T cell receptor beta chains below was sequenced from the same sample in a study of regulatory T cells in long-lasting Graves disease. Researchers made TCR beta libraries by using iRepertoire HTBI primers and running Arm-PCR on CDR3 regions. TCRdb reprocessed the multiplex PCR reads with MiXCR, giving one entry per CDR3 protein. This sample yields a few hundred thousand distinct CDR3 sequences, of which roughly 21% are seen a single time; roughly 13% belongs to the top ten. Time point indicated: newly diagnosed GD, antithyroid drugs for less than 3 months. PBMC RNA served as the TCR library source. This material consisted of peripheral blood mononuclear cells (PBMCs), taken at new diagnosis, from a patient treated with antithyroid drugs. These receptors all come from a female donor with Graves disease.

This chain links TRBV5-1 with TRBJ2-1; tentative D call: TRBD2 (6 bases). V lost 4 bases, J lost 8 bases, and 22 bases lay in between. The CDR3 covers 16 residues. Per germline, CDR1 SGHRS and CDR2 YFSETQ. CDR3: CASSPGPGGPRDEQFF. The CDR3 region has the DNA TGCGCCAGCAGCCCAGGGCCCGGAGGGCCCAGGGATGAGCAGTTCTTC.

Concerning this clonotype: Since a much larger clone is just one base distant, this may be a read error. The chain employs TRBV6-2 or TRBV6-3 and TRBJ2-4; 9 positions agree with TRBD1. The V gene's germline CDR1 is MNHEY and CDR2 SVGEGT. Unmatched junction bases numbered 11, after V lost 0 bases and J lost 8 bases. The CDR3 runs 17 residues. The CDR3 here is CASSYSPGTGIFDIQYF. The CDR3 nucleotides are TGTGCCAGCAGTTACTCGCCGGGGACAGGGATTTTTGACATTCAGTACTTC.

Remarks on this clonotype: This may be a read error, as it is one base from a much larger clone. V and J are TRBV3-1 and TRBJ2-2; D not resolved. Germline V gives CDR1 LGHDT, CDR2 YNNKEL (reference sequence). Trimming pared 3 bases from V and 6 bases from J, leaving 5 bases between. CDR3 length: 12 amino acids. The CDR3 sequence: CASSHPPGELFF. The DNA of the CDR3 is TGTGCCAGCAGCCATCCCCCCGGGGAGCTGTTTTTT.

The sample holds many counts of this clonotype. The chain carries TRBV11-3 and TRBJ2-7, with 10 bases that match TRBD2. Per the germline V gene, CDR1 is SGHNT and CDR2 is YENEEA. J lost 1 base, V lost 5 bases, and 8 bases had no gene match. CDR3 size: 16 residues. The CDR3 region has the DNA TGTGCCAGCAGCCGGGGGTCTAGCGGGAGTTCCTACGAGCAGTACTTC. Amino acids: CASSRGSSGSSYEQYF. Using reference TRBV11-3 and TRBJ2-7 for the parts outside the CDR3, the full variable domain is EAGVVQSPRYKIIEKKQPVAFWCNPISGHNTLYWYLQNLGQGPELLIRYENEEAVDDSQLPKDRFSAERLKGVDSTLKIQPAELGDSAVYLCASSRGSSGSSYEQYFGPGTRLTVT.

At least ten counts were recorded for this clonotype. The chain employs TRBV7-9 and TRBJ2-7; D ambiguous. CDR1 is SEHNR, CDR2 FQNEAQ, per germline (reference sequence). V gave up 1 base and J gave up 6 bases, with 7 bases separating them. The length of the CDR3 is 12 residues. CDR3 coding DNA: TGTGCCAGCAGCTTAGGTTATCTCGAGCAGTACTTC. It is translated as CASSLGYLEQYF.

This clonotype was counted ten times or more. V and J are TRBV6-1 and TRBJ1-2, with TRBD1 matching 9 bases. The CDR3 extends over 13 amino acids. The J segment lost 3 bases and the V segment lost 11 bases, leaving 7 bases of the junction unmatched. Germline values: CDR1 MNHNS, CDR2 SASEGT. Here the CDR3 reads CAGGTGGDYGYTF. In DNA, the CDR3 is TGTGCCGGCGGAACAGGGGGCGACTATGGCTACACCTTC.

This clonotype has ten or more counts. This chain connects TRBV20-1 to TRBJ2-5, with unresolved D. V lost 0 bases and J lost 1, with 9 bases in between. CDR3 length: 14 residues. Germline loops: CDR1 DFQATT, CDR2 SNEGSKA (reference sequence). The CDR3 sequence: CSARDEVLQETQYF. The CDR3 nucleotides read TGCAGTGCTAGAGATGAGGTGCTCCAAGAGACCCAGTACTTC.